The present entry profiles one TCR beta chain with its context. Its cognate antigen is unknown. The data were produced by immunoSEQ multiplex PCR, yet TCRdb's version contains in-frame clones alone and is incomplete. This sample carries over 65,000 clones, more than 70% of them seen once, and the ten largest clones take less than 9%. Second-dose recipients at about 4 or about 12 weeks were treated as one pooled group. The entry originates in a study of T cell responses to AZD1222 COVID-19 vaccine. The study's findings and limits: Two AZD1222 doses significantly raised spike-specific TCR breadth and depth over controls. Donors, mostly white British, included more females; clonal diversity was possibly underestimated.

The germline gives CDR1 SGHRS, CDR2 YFSETQ. CDR3 length equals 15 residues. The V end was cut by 2 bases, the J end by 0 bases, with 11 bases between. The chain carries TRBV5-1 and TRBJ1-2; TRBD1 might be the D (5 bases). This clonotype was obtained from an adult who received the AZD1222 COVID-19 vaccine. Source: peripheral blood, taken 28 days after the second AZD1222 dose. The CDR3 nucleotides read TGCGCCAGCAGCTTTAAGGGGCAGGCTAACTATGGCTACACCTTC. Translating it yields CASSFKGQANYGYTF. The full variable domain, its missing parts supplied by reference TRBV5-1 and TRBJ1-2, is KAGVTQTPRYLIKTRGQQVTLSCSPISGHRSVSWYQQTPGQGLQFLFEYFSETQRNKGNFPGRFSGRQFSNSRSEMNVSTLELGDSALYLCASSFKGQANYGYTFGSGTRLTVV.